This TCR beta chain derives from a study of CD8+CD57+ T cells in acquired aplastic anemia. Genomic DNA, serving as template, underwent TCR beta VDJ and CDR3 profiling. One entry per CDR3 protein results from TCRdb running MiXCR on the reads. The table records about 180,000 distinct CDR3 sequences, about 45% of them present only once. The authors sequenced patients whose flow cytometry had shown CD8+CD57+ cell expansion. Each patient gave a blood sample that was collected before any therapy had been received. V was cut by 1 base and J by 0 bases, with 11 bases left in between. The CDR3 spans 15 residues. Germline CDR1 is SGHKS and CDR2 is YYEKEE (reference sequence).

The receptor was derived from a human donor with aplastic anemia. Specimen: sorted CD4+, CD8+, or CD8+CD57+ T cells (not recorded which) from PBMCs. The genes are TRBV5-5 and TRBJ2-7; D remains ambiguous. This CDR3 reads CASSLNSGSSYEQYF. DNA for the CDR3: TGTGCCAGCAGCTTGAATTCGGGCTCCTCCTACGAGCAGTACTTC.